This T cell receptor (beta chain) stems from a study of blood T cells in healthy people across ages. Notes on the study in general: Versus aged donors, long-lived donors had higher diversity and more naive CD4+ cells. Bulk PBMC profiling left naive and antigen-experienced comparisons inconclusive. Estimates of total diversity, which came from one million sequenced T cells, were considered to be underestimates.

The authors ran a second PCR of about 6 to 11 cycles using a sample-barcoded 5' primer and a J-beta primer mix. A 12-random-nucleotide template-switch adaptor tagged each cDNA molecule. A single record per CDR3 protein comes from TCRdb applying MiXCR to the 5' RACE reads. Of over a million distinct CDR3 sequences listed, 45% are singletons. Concerning this clonotype: Its antigen is undetermined.

The CDR3 has 16 residues. The TCR was taken from a woman in her fifties or sixties in good health. The V call is TRBV21-1, the J call TRBJ2-1; the D call TRBD1 from the table was never checked on the DNA. TRBV21-1 is annotated as a pseudogene. The sequenced sample was blood. The CDR3 here is CASSNIGTDRYNEQFF. CDR3 nucleotide sequence: TGTGCCAGCAGCAATATTGGGACGGACCGATACAATGAGCAGTTCTTC.